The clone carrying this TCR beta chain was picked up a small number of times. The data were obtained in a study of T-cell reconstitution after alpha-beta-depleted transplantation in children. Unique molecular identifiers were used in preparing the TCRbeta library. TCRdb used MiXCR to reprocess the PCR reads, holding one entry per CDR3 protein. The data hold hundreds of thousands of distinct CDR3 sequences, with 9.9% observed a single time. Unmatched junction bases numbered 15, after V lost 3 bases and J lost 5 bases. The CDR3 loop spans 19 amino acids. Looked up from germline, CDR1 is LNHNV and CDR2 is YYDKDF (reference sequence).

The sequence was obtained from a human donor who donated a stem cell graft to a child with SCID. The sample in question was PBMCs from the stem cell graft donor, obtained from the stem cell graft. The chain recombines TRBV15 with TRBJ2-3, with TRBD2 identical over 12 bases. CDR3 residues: CATSSPARKTSGGGDTQYF. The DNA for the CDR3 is TGTGCCACCAGCAGTCCCGCCCGGAAGACTAGCGGGGGAGGAGATACGCAGTATTTT.